The clone carrying this T cell receptor (beta chain) appeared many times. The record originates from a study of T cells in Graves' hyperthyroidism and ophthalmopathy. TCR beta CDR3 regions were amplified from RNA transcripts. The HTBI primer set was used in a first-round RT-PCR of the TCR CDR3. TCRdb reprocessed the multiplex PCR reads via MiXCR and lists one record per CDR3 protein. The profile covers 410,000 or so distinct CDR3 sequences, with approximately 15% appearing a single time and about 13% taken by the ten largest. Germline loops: CDR1 ENHRY, CDR2 SYGVKD. This CDR3 region has 12 residues. V lost 5 bases and J 6 bases, leaving 8 bases between the germline ends. Ophthalmopathy patients had Clinical Activity Score at least 3, NOSPECS grade at least 4, duration under 3 months. Any patient presenting with uncontrolled infection, other autoimmune disease, pregnancy or lactation was left out.

This chain joins TRBV10-3 and TRBJ2-1; tentative D call: TRBD1 (6 bases). The clonotype was recovered from a man aged 18 to 35 with Graves' ophthalmopathy. The sample consisted of blood. The CDR3 sequence is CAISFRGNEQFF. The CDR3, as DNA: TGTGCCATCAGTTTCAGGGGCAATGAGCAGTTCTTC.